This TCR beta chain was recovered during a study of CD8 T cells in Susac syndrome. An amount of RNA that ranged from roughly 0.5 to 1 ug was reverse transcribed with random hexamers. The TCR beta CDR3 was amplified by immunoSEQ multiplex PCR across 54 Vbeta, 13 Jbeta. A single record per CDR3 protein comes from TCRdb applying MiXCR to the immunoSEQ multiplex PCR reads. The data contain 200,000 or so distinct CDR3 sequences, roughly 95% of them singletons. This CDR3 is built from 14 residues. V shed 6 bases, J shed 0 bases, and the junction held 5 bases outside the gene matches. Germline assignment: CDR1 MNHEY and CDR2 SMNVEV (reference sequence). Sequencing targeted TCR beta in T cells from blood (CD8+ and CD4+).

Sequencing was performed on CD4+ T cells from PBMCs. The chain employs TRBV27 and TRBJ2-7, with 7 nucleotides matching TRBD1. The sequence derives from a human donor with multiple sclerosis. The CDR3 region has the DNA TGTGCCAGCAGACTGGGACAGCTCTCCTACGAGCAGTACTTC. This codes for CASRLGQLSYEQYF.